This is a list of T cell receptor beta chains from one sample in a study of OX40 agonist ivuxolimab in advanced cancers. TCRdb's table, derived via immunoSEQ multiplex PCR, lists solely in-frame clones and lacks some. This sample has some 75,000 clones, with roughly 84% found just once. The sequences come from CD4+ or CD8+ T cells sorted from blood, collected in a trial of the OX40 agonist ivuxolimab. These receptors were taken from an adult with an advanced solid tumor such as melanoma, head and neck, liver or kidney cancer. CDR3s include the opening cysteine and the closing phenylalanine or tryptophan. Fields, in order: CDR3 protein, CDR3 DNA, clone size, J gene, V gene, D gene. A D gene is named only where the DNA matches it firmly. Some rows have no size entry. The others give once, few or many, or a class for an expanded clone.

CDR3: CASSLYGPTGSDEKLFF
DNA: TGTGCCAGCAGTTTATACGGGCCCACAGGATCGGATGAAAAACTGTTTTTT
size: -
J: TRBJ1-4
V: TRBV28
D: -

CDR3: CAWSVGGNTIYF
DNA: TGTGCCTGGAGTGTGGGAGGAAACACCATATATTTT
size: -
J: TRBJ1-3
V: TRBV30
D: -

CDR3: CASSKRGPATNEKLFF
DNA: TGTGCCAGTAGTAAGAGGGGTCCGGCAACTAATGAAAAACTGTTTTTT
size: -
J: TRBJ1-4
V: TRBV19
D: -

CDR3: CASSRGGGENTEAFF
DNA: TGCGCCAGCAGTCGAGGGGGGGGCGAGAACACTGAAGCTTTCTTT
size: few
J: TRBJ1-1
V: TRBV5-1
D: -

CDR3: CASSSTSGSGDTQYF
DNA: TGCGCCAGCAGCTCGACTAGCGGGAGTGGGGATACGCAGTATTTT
size: -
J: TRBJ2-3
V: TRBV5-1
D: TRBD2

CDR3: CASGLVGGRRYEQYF
DNA: TGTGCTAGTGGTTTGGTCGGGGGGAGGAGGTACGAGCAGTACTTC
size: once
J: TRBJ2-7
V: TRBV12-5
D: TRBD2

CDR3: CASSLWGDNYGYTF
DNA: TGTGCCAGCAGTTTATGGGGGGATAACTATGGCTACACCTTC
size: -
J: TRBJ1-2
V: TRBV28
D: -

CDR3: CASSPRTGNTAERVAFF
DNA: TGTGCCAGCTCACCCCGGACAGGGAACACTGCTGAGAGGGTAGCTTTCTTT
size: -
J: TRBJ1-1
V: TRBV18
D: TRBD1

CDR3: CASSPGQGNNQPQHF
DNA: TGTGCCAGCTCACCAGGACAGGGGAACAATCAGCCCCAGCATTTT
size: -
J: TRBJ1-5
V: TRBV18
D: TRBD1

CDR3: CSASTGNTIYF
DNA: TGCAGTGCTAGTACGGGAAACACCATATATTTT
size: once
J: TRBJ1-3
V: TRBV20-1
D: -

CDR3: CAIRGDREDEKLFF
DNA: TGTGCCATCAGAGGAGACAGGGAGGATGAAAAACTGTTTTTT
size: -
J: TRBJ1-4
V: TRBV10-3
D: TRBD1

CDR3: CASSPGNEQFF
DNA: TGTGCCAGCAGCCCCGGAAATGAGCAGTTCTTC
size: -
J: TRBJ2-1
V: TRBV7-6
D: -

CDR3: CASRSLGPLWNTIYF
DNA: TGTGCCAGCAGATCTCTTGGCCCTCTCTGGAACACCATATATTTT
size: -
J: TRBJ1-3
V: TRBV11-2
D: -

CDR3: CASSYSPRTLGGEQYF
DNA: TGTGCCAGCAGTTACTCACCCAGGACGCTCGGAGGGGAGCAGTACTTC
size: -
J: TRBJ2-7
V: TRBV6-6
D: -

CDR3: CASGFPPGTPETFF
DNA: TGTGCTAGTGGTTTCCCCCCCGGGACACCAGAGACTTTCTTT
size: -
J: TRBJ1-1
V: TRBV12-5
D: -

CDR3: CASSYGVQADTQYF
DNA: TGTGCCAGCAGTTATGGGGTCCAAGCAGATACGCAGTATTTT
size: -
J: TRBJ2-3
V: TRBV6-5
D: -

CDR3: CATSRGDRGLYEQYF
DNA: TGTGCCACCAGCAGGGGTGACAGGGGGTTGTACGAGCAGTACTTC
size: -
J: TRBJ2-7
V: TRBV15
D: TRBD1

CDR3: CASSLGGQLRVDTEAFF
DNA: TGTGCCAGCAGCTTAGGGGGGCAATTAAGGGTGGACACTGAAGCTTTCTTT
size: once
J: TRBJ1-1
V: TRBV7-2
D: -

CDR3: CASSLEGTAKLFF
DNA: TGTGCCAGCAGCTTGGAGGGGACCGCGAAACTGTTTTTT
size: -
J: TRBJ1-4
V: TRBV5-4
D: -

CDR3: CASSSPGQGGYEQYF
DNA: TGTGCCAGTAGCAGTCCGGGACAGGGAGGCTACGAGCAGTACTTC
size: -
J: TRBJ2-7
V: TRBV19
D: TRBD1

CDR3: CASSIEFNEQFF
DNA: TGTGCCAGTAGTATAGAGTTTAATGAGCAGTTCTTC
size: few
J: TRBJ2-1
V: TRBV19
D: -

CDR3: CASSPGGLDKNIQYF
DNA: TGTGCCAGCAGCCCTGGGGGGCTGGACAAAAACATTCAGTACTTC
size: -
J: TRBJ2-4
V: TRBV2
D: -

CDR3: CASRDRTLETQYF
DNA: TGTGCCAGCAGGGACAGGACCTTAGAGACCCAGTACTTC
size: -
J: TRBJ2-5
V: TRBV6-5
D: TRBD1

CDR3: CASTQGLGGYTF
DNA: TGTGCCAGCACCCAGGGTTTGGGAGGCTACACCTTC
size: -
J: TRBJ1-2
V: TRBV2
D: -

CDR3: CASSFRASVYNEQFF
DNA: TGTGCCAGCAGCTTTCGGGCTAGCGTATACAATGAGCAGTTCTTC
size: -
J: TRBJ2-1
V: TRBV7-9
D: -

CDR3: CASSYGSTNEKLFF
DNA: TGCGCCAGCAGCTACGGGTCAACTAATGAAAAACTGTTTTTT
size: -
J: TRBJ1-4
V: TRBV5-1
D: -

CDR3: CASSPLFGEQYF
DNA: TGTGCCAGCAGCCCCCTATTCGGCGAGCAGTACTTC
size: once
J: TRBJ2-7
V: TRBV7-2
D: -

CDR3: CASSPGQAGTNYGYTF
DNA: TGTGCCAGCTCACCGGGACAAGCAGGCACTAACTATGGCTACACCTTC
size: -
J: TRBJ1-2
V: TRBV18
D: -

CDR3: CASSSRDLKTGELFF
DNA: TGTGCCAGCAGCTCAAGGGACCTCAAAACCGGGGAGCTGTTTTTT
size: once
J: TRBJ2-2
V: TRBV7-8
D: -

CDR3: CAWSEKETQYF
DNA: TGTGCCTGGAGTGAAAAAGAGACCCAGTACTTC
size: -
J: TRBJ2-5
V: TRBV30
D: -

CDR3: CASSVGGFRTDTQYF
DNA: TGTGCCAGCAGTGTCGGGGGTTTCCGCACAGATACGCAGTATTTT
size: once
J: TRBJ2-3
V: TRBV2
D: -

CDR3: CASSLLEAVYGYTF
DNA: TGTGCCAGCAGCTTACTTGAGGCGGTGTATGGCTACACCTTC
size: -
J: TRBJ1-2
V: TRBV7-9
D: -

CDR3: CATRGRQPNTEAFF
DNA: TGTGCCACCAGAGGCAGACAGCCGAACACTGAAGCTTTCTTT
size: -
J: TRBJ1-1
V: TRBV15
D: -

CDR3: CATKRLAGAQETQYF
DNA: TGTGCCACCAAAAGACTAGCGGGGGCCCAAGAGACCCAGTACTTC
size: -
J: TRBJ2-5
V: TRBV6-1
D: TRBD2

CDR3: CASSPRSGRGPGELFF
DNA: TGTGCCAGCAGTCCCCGCAGCGGGAGAGGGCCCGGGGAGCTGTTTTTT
size: -
J: TRBJ2-2
V: TRBV7-6
D: TRBD2

CDR3: CASSLEGSPSSGNTIYF
DNA: TGTGCCAGCAGCTTGGAAGGCAGCCCGAGCTCTGGAAACACCATATATTTT
size: -
J: TRBJ1-3
V: TRBV5-4
D: -

CDR3: CASSPSLGWDSGANVLTF
DNA: TGCGCCAGCAGCCCGTCCTTAGGTTGGGACTCTGGGGCCAACGTCCTGACTTTC
size: few
J: TRBJ2-6
V: TRBV5-1
D: -

CDR3: CASSPMTGLNTEAFF
DNA: TGTGCCAGCAGCCCAATGACAGGGTTAAACACTGAAGCTTTCTTT
size: -
J: TRBJ1-1
V: TRBV7-3
D: TRBD1

CDR3: CASSQDIRGWGETQYF
DNA: TGTGCCAGCAGCCAAGATATACGGGGCTGGGGTGAGACCCAGTACTTC
size: -
J: TRBJ2-5
V: TRBV14
D: -

CDR3: CASSYARSNTGELFF
DNA: TGTGCCAGCAGTTACGCCCGGAGTAACACCGGGGAGCTGTTTTTT
size: -
J: TRBJ2-2
V: TRBV6-5
D: -

CDR3: CASSWGTDEQFF
DNA: TGCGCCAGCAGCTGGGGGACAGACGAGCAGTTCTTC
size: once
J: TRBJ2-1
V: TRBV5-1
D: TRBD1

CDR3: CASSIGAVLDPYEQYF
DNA: TGTGCCAGTAGTATAGGGGCGGTCCTAGATCCCTACGAGCAGTACTTC
size: -
J: TRBJ2-7
V: TRBV19
D: -

CDR3: CSAGPSTEAFF
DNA: TGCAGTGCTGGCCCCAGCACTGAAGCTTTCTTT
size: -
J: TRBJ1-1
V: TRBV20-1
D: -

CDR3: CASSLFGGGTDTQYF
DNA: TGTGCCAGCAGCTTATTTGGGGGGGGCACAGATACGCAGTATTTT
size: -
J: TRBJ2-3
V: TRBV11-1
D: TRBD2

CDR3: CASTRGAAPPLRYGYTF
DNA: TGTGCCAGCACCCGTGGGGCTGCCCCCCCACTTAGATATGGCTACACCTTC
size: -
J: TRBJ1-2
V: TRBV9
D: -

CDR3: CASSPFGQPQHF
DNA: TGTGCCAGCAGCCCTTTTGGGCAGCCCCAGCATTTT
size: -
J: TRBJ1-5
V: TRBV7-2
D: -

CDR3: CASSLGTTDTQYF
DNA: TGTGCCAGCAGCTTAGGGACTACAGATACGCAGTATTTT
size: -
J: TRBJ2-3
V: TRBV7-3
D: -

CDR3: CASSLGYRGSGANVLTF
DNA: TGTGCCAGCAGCTTAGGTTACAGGGGCTCTGGGGCCAACGTCCTGACTTTC
size: -
J: TRBJ2-6
V: TRBV7-8
D: TRBD1

CDR3: CASSFRTGGETQYF
DNA: TGTGCCAGCAGCTTCCGGACAGGGGGAGAGACCCAGTACTTC
size: -
J: TRBJ2-5
V: TRBV7-9
D: TRBD1

CDR3: CASSGLAGGDEQFF
DNA: TGTGCCAGCAGTGGACTAGCGGGAGGAGATGAGCAGTTCTTC
size: -
J: TRBJ2-1
V: TRBV2
D: TRBD2

CDR3: CASSVSAGAGYEQYF
DNA: TGTGCCAGCAGCGTAAGCGCGGGAGCGGGTTACGAGCAGTACTTC
size: once
J: TRBJ2-7
V: TRBV9
D: TRBD2

CDR3: CASRARGGETQYF
DNA: TGTGCCAGTAGAGCGCGAGGGGGAGAGACCCAGTACTTC
size: once
J: TRBJ2-5
V: TRBV19
D: -

CDR3: CAWASGGSGNQPQHF
DNA: TGTGCCTGGGCCTCGGGGGGGTCGGGCAATCAGCCCCAGCATTTT
size: -
J: TRBJ1-5
V: TRBV30
D: -

CDR3: CASSGPGQEPYEQYF
DNA: TGTGCCAGCAGTGGACCGGGACAGGAACCCTACGAGCAGTACTTC
size: -
J: TRBJ2-7
V: TRBV2
D: TRBD1

CDR3: CASSSKHSSYEQYF
DNA: TGTGCCAGCAGCTCAAAACACAGCTCCTACGAGCAGTACTTC
size: -
J: TRBJ2-7
V: TRBV7-2
D: -

CDR3: CASRGPGTGDPYGYTF
DNA: TGTGCCAGCAGAGGGCCAGGGACAGGGGACCCCTATGGCTACACCTTC
size: -
J: TRBJ1-2
V: TRBV7-9
D: TRBD1

CDR3: CASSKMRDSRASYNEQFF
DNA: TGTGCCAGCAGCAAAATGAGGGACTCTCGGGCCTCCTACAATGAGCAGTTCTTC
size: few
J: TRBJ2-1
V: TRBV21-1
D: -